This TCR beta chain was profiled in a study of blood T cells in healthy people across ages. The authors ran a second PCR of about 7 to 11 cycles using a sample-barcoded 5' primer and a J-beta primer mix. MiXCR, run by TCRdb on the 5' RACE reads, gives a single entry per CDR3 protein. The sample yields roughly 1 million distinct CDR3 sequences, roughly a quarter seen once. This clonotype was observed at least ten times. This CDR3 is built from 14 residues. CDR1 SGDLS and CDR2 YYNGEE come from the germline V gene. The ends lost 2 bases at V and 3 bases at J; junction bases unmatched: 0. In addition, the sample was reused for a study of T cells of mothers and their children.

The source is a girl aged 2 to 9 in good health. The rearrangement links TRBV9 to TRBJ2-5, with TRBD2 matching over 11 bases. The sequencing input was blood. CDR3 protein: CASSVSGREETQYF. The CDR3, as DNA: TGTGCCAGCAGCGTTAGCGGGAGGGAAGAGACCCAGTACTTC.